A selection of T cell receptor beta chains follows, all from one sample in a study of T cell responses to AZD1222 COVID-19 vaccine. The protocol was immunoSEQ multiplex PCR, while the TCRdb copy is restricted to in-frame clones and leaves out a portion. The sample yields around 110,000 clones, more than 85% seen once. The sequences come from peripheral blood, collected on day 0 of AZD1222 vaccination. These TCRs come from an adult in good health. Both conserved end residues are part of each CDR3. A D gene is named only where the DNA matches it firmly. Size tells how often a clone was seen (once, few, many) or the class of an expanded clone, and some rows leave it out.

v_gene	d_gene	j_gene	abundance	CDR3nt	CDR3aa
TRBV28	TRBD1	TRBJ1-1	.	TGTGCCAGCAGTTTAAGGACAGGTGAAGCTTTCTTT	CASSLRTGEAFF
TRBV5-1	TRBD1	TRBJ2-6	.	TGCGCCAGCAGCCTTGTCCGGCCGGGACAGGGATCTGGGGCCAACGTCCTGACTTTC	CASSLVRPGQGSGANVLTF
TRBV27	.	TRBJ2-3	.	TGTGCCAGCAGTTTAACTAGCACAGATACGCAGTATTTT	CASSLTSTDTQYF
TRBV19	TRBD1	TRBJ1-3	.	TGTGCCAGTAGCCCCGGGACAGGCCCCCTCTCCGGGTATTTT	CASSPGTGPLSGYF
TRBV13	.	TRBJ2-1	.	TGTGCCAGCAGACCTAGCGTACTCTACAATGAGCAGTTCTTC	CASRPSVLYNEQFF
TRBV11-1	.	TRBJ2-1	.	TGTGCCAGCAGCCCAACAACCTCCGGGACCGAGCAGTTCTTC	CASSPTTSGTEQFF
TRBV6-6	TRBD1	TRBJ1-5	.	TGTGCCAGCAGTTACCCGGACAGGAATCAGCCCCAGCATTTT	CASSYPDRNQPQHF
TRBV7-8	.	TRBJ1-1	few	TGTGCCAGCAGACCCCCCGGGAGAAACACTGAAGCTTTCTTT	CASRPPGRNTEAFF
TRBV6-5	.	TRBJ1-1	once	TGTGCCAGCTCAGGGCCGATGAACACTGAAGCTTTCTTT	CASSGPMNTEAFF
TRBV5-4	TRBD2	TRBJ2-7	once	TGTGCCAGCAGCTATGGACTAGCGGGAGAGGATGAGCAGTACTTC	CASSYGLAGEDEQYF
TRBV28	TRBD2	TRBJ2-7	.	TGTGCCAGCAGCGAGCCGGGACTAGAAGAGCAGTACTTC	CASSEPGLEEQYF
TRBV5-4	.	TRBJ1-5	.	TGTGCCAGCAGCTCCGATAGCAATCAGCCCCAGCATTTT	CASSSDSNQPQHF
TRBV27	.	TRBJ1-1	.	TGTGCCAGCAGTGCCCCATCGGAGGGGATGAACACTGAAGCTTTCTTT	CASSAPSEGMNTEAFF
TRBV27	.	TRBJ1-2	.	TGTGCCAGCAGACCCGGGACGGGCCCTAACTATGGCTACACCTTC	CASRPGTGPNYGYTF
TRBV13	.	TRBJ1-4	once	TGTGCCAGCAGCTTTTATCAGGGTAATGAAAAACTGTTTTTT	CASSFYQGNEKLFF
TRBV11-2	TRBD1	TRBJ1-2	once	TGTGCCAGCAGCTTAGATCGAGACAGGGGATGGGACTATGGCTACACCTTC	CASSLDRDRGWDYGYTF
TRBV27	.	TRBJ1-5	.	TGTGCCAGCAGCCCCATATTCGACAGGAGAAATCAGCCCCAGCATTTT	CASSPIFDRRNQPQHF
TRBV6-5	.	TRBJ2-7	.	TGTGCCAGCAGTTACTTTGACGCCAATCTTCCCTACGAGCAGTACTTC	CASSYFDANLPYEQYF
TRBV30	.	TRBJ1-1	.	TGTGCCTGGAGTGTATCGGTGAACACTGAAGCTTTCTTT	CAWSVSVNTEAFF
TRBV10-3	.	TRBJ1-1	.	TGTGCCATCAGTGAGTATGTAGGGCGTGGCACTGAAGCTTTCTTT	CAISEYVGRGTEAFF
TRBV5-4	.	TRBJ2-2	.	TGTGCCAGCAGCTTGGTGATAGATCGTGCCGGGGAGCTGTTTTTT	CASSLVIDRAGELFF
TRBV11-2	TRBD1	TRBJ1-6	.	TGTGCCAGCAGCTTGGCAGGGGGCGATTCACCCCTCCACTTT	CASSLAGGDSPLHF
TRBV14	.	TRBJ1-3	once	TGTGCCAGCGAGGGGGGCCGACGAAACACCATATATTTT	CASEGGRRNTIYF
TRBV5-4	.	TRBJ1-1	.	TGTGCCAGCAGCCACCAGACAGTGAACACTGAAGCTTTCTTT	CASSHQTVNTEAFF
TRBV28	.	TRBJ1-6	.	TGTGCCAGCAGTTTTGCAGGGAGCAGGTCCTATAATTCACCCCTCCACTTT	CASSFAGSRSYNSPLHF
TRBV24-1	TRBD1	TRBJ2-2	.	TGTGCCACCAGCCGGGACAGGGGGCACACCGGGGAGCTGTTTTTT	CATSRDRGHTGELFF
TRBV5-1	.	TRBJ1-2	.	TGCGCCAGCAGCAAGGGGGGCTCTGGCTACACCTTC	CASSKGGSGYTF
TRBV5-4	.	TRBJ2-2	.	TGTGCCAGCAGCTTGAGGTTCAACACCGGGGAGCTGTTTTTT	CASSLRFNTGELFF
TRBV14	.	TRBJ1-3	.	TGTGCCAGCAGCCAAGATCCTATTCCCTCTGGAAACACCATATATTTT	CASSQDPIPSGNTIYF
TRBV6-1	.	TRBJ1-5	.	TGTGCCAGCAGTGCTCCGGACGCGGACAGCTACAATCAGCCCCAGCATTTT	CASSAPDADSYNQPQHF
TRBV10-3	TRBD1	TRBJ1-3	few	TGTGCCATCAGTAACTCGGGACAGGGGCCTGGAAACACCATATATTTT	CAISNSGQGPGNTIYF
TRBV11-2	TRBD2	TRBJ2-2	.	TGTGCCAGCAGGATTCCGGGACTAGCAGTGAACACCGGGGAGCTGTTTTTT	CASRIPGLAVNTGELFF
TRBV9	.	TRBJ2-7	.	TGTGCCAGCAGCGTAGAGGACGGGGCAAGCTACGAGCAGTACTTC	CASSVEDGASYEQYF
TRBV29-1	.	TRBJ2-3	.	TGCAGCCACAAGAACTTCGGTTCCACAGATACGCAGTATTTT	CSHKNFGSTDTQYF
TRBV1	.	TRBJ2-5	.	TGCACCAGCAGCCAAACCGGGACGGACCCAGAAGAGACCCAGTACTTC	CTSSQTGTDPEETQYF
TRBV11-2	.	TRBJ1-4	.	TGTGCCAGCAGCTTAGATACAGTATGGGGTGCAACTAATGAAAAACTGTTTTTT	CASSLDTVWGATNEKLFF
TRBV9	.	TRBJ1-2	.	TGTGCCAGCAGCGCCCCTCTAGGAACTATGAGCTACACCTTC	CASSAPLGTMSYTF
TRBV20-1	.	TRBJ2-3	.	TGCAGTGGGATGATTGCAGATACGCAGTATTTT	CSGMIADTQYF
TRBV2	.	TRBJ2-7	.	TGTGCCAGCGGGGGGGCCCTCTACGAGCAGTACTTC	CASGGALYEQYF
TRBV28	.	TRBJ2-1	.	TGTGCCAGCAATTCGAGAGCACCGGGACCCTACAATGAGCAGTTCTTC	CASNSRAPGPYNEQFF
TRBV2	.	TRBJ2-7	.	TGTGCCAGCAGCTCCCCCCTAGGTGGGCGGGCCTACGAGCAGTACTTC	CASSSPLGGRAYEQYF
TRBV6-1	.	TRBJ2-1	.	TGTGCCAGCAGTGAAGCTGACCCCAATGAGCAGTTCTTC	CASSEADPNEQFF
TRBV19	TRBD1	TRBJ2-5	.	TGTGCCAGTAGTACAACGACAGGGGTCCAAGAGACCCAGTACTTC	CASSTTTGVQETQYF
TRBV7-9	.	TRBJ2-1	.	TGTGCCAGCAACAGCGGGCTTAGCTCCTACAATGAGCAGTTCTTC	CASNSGLSSYNEQFF
TRBV11-2	.	TRBJ2-3	.	TGTGCCAGCAGCTTATATGTAGAGAGCACAGATACGCAGTATTTT	CASSLYVESTDTQYF
TRBV19	.	TRBJ1-1	.	TGTGCCAGTAGAGCTACAGGGCGTGGCACTGAAGCTTTCTTT	CASRATGRGTEAFF
TRBV25-1	TRBD2	TRBJ2-1	.	TGTGCCAGCAGTTCGAGGACTAGCAGAATCAATGAGCAGTTCTTC	CASSSRTSRINEQFF